This T cell receptor beta chain was identified in a study of cytotoxic CD8 clonotypes in ibrutinib-treated CLL (dated by TCRdb to the early 2020s). Study-wide context: In this cohort, about 15 patients were treatment-naive and roughly 10 were relapsed/refractory, while fewer than 18 had unmutated IGHV. Partial responses were observed in about 25 patients and complete responses in 2; after a median follow-up of roughly 62 months, remission was maintained in around 14 patients and progression was observed in approximately twelve. Response samples were obtained after a median of approximately eleven months of treatment, with a range of about 6 to 36 months. Samples averaged 255,043 productive templates and roughly 86,000 productive rearrangements. Of the 70 to 90 people in the trial, 25 to 30 had longitudinal samples available. Cryopreserved peripheral blood mononuclear cells were obtained before treatment, at response, and at either sustained remission or disease progression. Patients were still on ibrutinib when every remission and progressive disease sample was collected.

Via the germline V gene, CDR1 is WSHSY and CDR2 SAAADI. From the cysteine up to the phenylalanine, the CDR3 has a length of 14 residues. Only the CDR3 DNA stays, 42 bases, in frame from base 1. V sheds 10 bases and J sheds 2 bases, leaving 15 bases between their ends. The time point label corresponds to: approximately eleven months on ibrutinib. Approximately 2 micrograms of genomic DNA were extracted from cryopreserved PBMCs for TCR beta library preparation. Longitudinal blood samples from CLL patients on ibrutinib monotherapy were analyzed using high-throughput TCR beta sequencing. The patients took part in an open-label, single-center phase 2 trial of ibrutinib monotherapy. Overall results and qualifications from the work: At ibrutinib response clonality went up, during sustained remission it held steady, and at progression it dropped back toward baseline. Sustained-remission and progressing patients did not have matched sampling times, and lymph node repertoires were not examined. At baseline, clonality was higher than in age-matched healthy donors and showed a strong correlation with circulating CD8+ T-cell counts. Public clonotypes were found to be uncommon and were observed to contract or remain stable during treatment; the increase in clonality was shown to reflect expansion of private clonotypes at ibrutinib response.

Each clonotype received, on average, 10x coverage in deep resolution sequencing performed on a MiSeq, where the target depth lay between 1 in 1 million and 1 in 200,000 T cells. The immunoSEQ hsTCRB Kit was used to generate the TCR beta libraries. The study's own analysis went as follows. ImmunoSEQ Data Assistant and ImmunoSEQ Analyzer were used for data analysis, and V, D and J genes were assigned according to IMGT definitions. Clonality, which ranges from 0 to 1, was calculated as one minus the normalized Shannon entropy of productive rearrangement frequencies. Only overrepresented clonotypes making up at least 0.05% of the repertoire of each patient were included in the public clonotype analysis. Some twelve age-matched healthy donor repertoires from immuneACCESS were used as controls for clonality. Held by TCRdb, this immuneACCESS table contains in-frame sequences only and omits some clones. Under half of the omission traces to an unresolved V gene where checked; the cause of the rest is unknown. V and J calls plus clone size are reproduced from that table; the DNA served to infer D and trimming. The sample data list some 98,000 clones, and around 80% of these were observed just once. The ten largest make up under 35% of the sample.

Worth noting for this clone: Its recognized antigen is unknown. No base qualities exist here, and no much larger clone lies one base off it.

The receptor's source is a human donor with chronic lymphocytic leukemia. Source: PBMCs, taken after 12 months of ibrutinib treatment. This chain is built from TRBV10-2 and TRBJ1-5, with TRBD1 perhaps the D gene, on 5 matching bases. In nucleotides, the sequence is TGCGCCACCCTGTTGGGGGAGGGCAATCAGCCCCAGCATTTT. It translates to CATLLGEGNQPQHF.